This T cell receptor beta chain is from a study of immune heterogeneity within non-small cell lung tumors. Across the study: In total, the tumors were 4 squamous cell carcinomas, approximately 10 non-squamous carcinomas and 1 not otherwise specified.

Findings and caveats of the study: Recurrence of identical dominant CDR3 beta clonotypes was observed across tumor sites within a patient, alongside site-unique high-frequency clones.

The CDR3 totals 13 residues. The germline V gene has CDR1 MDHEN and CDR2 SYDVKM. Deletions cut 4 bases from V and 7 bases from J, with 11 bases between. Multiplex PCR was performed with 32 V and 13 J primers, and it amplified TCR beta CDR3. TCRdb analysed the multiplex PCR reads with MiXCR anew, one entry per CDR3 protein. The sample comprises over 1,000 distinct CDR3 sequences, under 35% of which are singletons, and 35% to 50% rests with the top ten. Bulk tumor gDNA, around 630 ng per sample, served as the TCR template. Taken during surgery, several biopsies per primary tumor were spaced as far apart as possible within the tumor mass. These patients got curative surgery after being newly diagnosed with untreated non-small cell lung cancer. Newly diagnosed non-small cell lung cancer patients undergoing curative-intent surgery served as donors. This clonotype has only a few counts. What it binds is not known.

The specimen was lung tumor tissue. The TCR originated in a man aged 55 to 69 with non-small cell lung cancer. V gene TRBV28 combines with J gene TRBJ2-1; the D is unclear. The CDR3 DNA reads TGTGCCAGCAGTTCGGAAGTTGCGAATGAGCAGTTCTTC. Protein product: CASSSEVANEQFF.